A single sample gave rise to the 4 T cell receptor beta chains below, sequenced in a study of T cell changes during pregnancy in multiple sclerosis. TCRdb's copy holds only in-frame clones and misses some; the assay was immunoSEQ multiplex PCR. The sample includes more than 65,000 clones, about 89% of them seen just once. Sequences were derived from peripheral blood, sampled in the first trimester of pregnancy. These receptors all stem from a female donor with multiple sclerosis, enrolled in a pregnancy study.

The CDR3 DNA reads TGTGCCTGGAGTCCTGGGGTGCGACTAGCGGGAGGCCGCTACAATGAGCAGTTCTTC. This encodes CAWSPGVRLAGGRYNEQFF. J is TRBJ2-1 and V is TRBV30, with 13 bases that match TRBD2. Unmatched junction bases numbered 13, after V lost 2 bases and J lost 3 bases. CDR1 GTSNPN and CDR2 SVGIG come from the germline V gene (reference sequence). The CDR3 covers 19 residues.

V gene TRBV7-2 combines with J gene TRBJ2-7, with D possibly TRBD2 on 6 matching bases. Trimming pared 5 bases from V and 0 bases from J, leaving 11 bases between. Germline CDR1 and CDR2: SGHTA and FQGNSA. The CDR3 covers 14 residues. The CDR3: CASSADGGSYEQYF. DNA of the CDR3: TGTGCCAGCAGCGCGGACGGGGGCTCCTACGAGCAGTACTTC. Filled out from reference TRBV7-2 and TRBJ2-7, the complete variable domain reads GAGVSQSPSNKVTEKGKDVELRCDPISGHTALYWYRQSLGQGLEFLIYFQGNSAPDKSGLPSDRFSAERTGGSVSTLTIQRTQQEDSAVYLCASSADGGSYEQYFGPGTRLTVT.

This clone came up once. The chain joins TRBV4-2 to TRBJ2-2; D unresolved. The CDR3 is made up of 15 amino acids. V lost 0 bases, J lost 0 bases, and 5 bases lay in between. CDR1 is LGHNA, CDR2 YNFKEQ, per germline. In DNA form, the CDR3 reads TGTGCCAGCAGCCAAGATACTTCGAACACCGGGGAGCTGTTTTTT. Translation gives CASSQDTSNTGELFF.

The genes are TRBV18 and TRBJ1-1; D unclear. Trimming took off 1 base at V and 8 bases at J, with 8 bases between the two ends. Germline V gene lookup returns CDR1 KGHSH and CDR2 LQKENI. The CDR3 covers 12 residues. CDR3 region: CASSPLQEEAFF. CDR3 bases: TGTGCCAGCTCACCACTACAAGAAGAAGCTTTCTTT.